The rows below give T cell receptor beta chains drawn from one sample of a study of Graves' ophthalmopathy and Graves' hyperthyroidism. Each CDR3 protein is one row after TCRdb ran MiXCR on the multiplex PCR reads. This sample has some 210,000 distinct CDR3 sequences, with approximately 28% found just once. The sequenced sample consisted of peripheral blood. These receptors originate from a man over 45 with Graves' ophthalmopathy. The CDR3 runs from the conserved cysteine through the conserved F or W. The D gene is left open where the match is weak. Not all rows give a size; the values are once, few, many and, for expanded clones, a class.

D	J	size	V	CDR3	DNA
NA	TRBJ2-7	NA	TRBV20-1	CSARDLGNEQYF	TGCAGTGCTAGAGATCTGGGAAACGAGCAGTACTTC
TRBD1	TRBJ2-7	NA	TRBV24-1	CATSSGQYEQYF	TGTGCCACCAGCTCGGGACAGTACGAGCAGTACTTC
NA	TRBJ2-7	NA	TRBV28	CASTSGEPYEQYF	TGTGCCAGTACCTCGGGGGAACCCTACGAGCAGTACTTC
NA	TRBJ1-5	NA	TRBV6-1	CASSEFGGLDQPQHF	TGTGCCAGCAGTGAGTTTGGGGGGTTGGATCAGCCCCAGCATTTT
TRBD1	TRBJ1-2	many	TRBV7-8	CASSLGGTVGGYTF	TGTGCCAGCAGCTTAGGCGGGACAGTCGGTGGCTACACCTTC
NA	TRBJ2-7	many	TRBV20-1	CSARTHLDEQYF	TGCAGTGCTAGGACGCATCTCGACGAGCAGTACTTC
NA	TRBJ1-2	many	TRBV7-9	CASSPPGTSGYTF	TGTGCCAGCAGCCCACCGGGTACCTCAGGCTACACCTTC
TRBD2	TRBJ2-7	many	TRBV2	CASSEGSGSNEQYF	TGTGCCAGCAGTGAAGGTAGCGGGAGTAACGAGCAGTACTTC
TRBD1	TRBJ1-5	once	TRBV12-3/TRBV12-4	CASTLGQGRNQPQHF	TGTGCCAGCACCCTAGGACAGGGCCGCAATCAGCCCCAGCATTTT
NA	TRBJ2-2	many	TRBV28	CASKFSPVGFDTGELFF	TGTGCCAGCAAGTTTAGCCCGGTCGGCTTCGACACCGGGGAGCTGTTTTTT
NA	TRBJ2-2	many	TRBV6-5	CASSFGNRYTGELFF	TGTGCCAGCAGTTTCGGGAATAGGTACACCGGGGAGCTGTTTTTT
NA	TRBJ1-2	many	TRBV27	CASSNSGIGYTF	TGTGCCAGCAGTAACTCAGGGATAGGCTACACCTTC
TRBD2	TRBJ2-2	many	TRBV12-3/TRBV12-4	CASSLNPVTSGTGELFF	TGTGCCAGCAGTTTAAACCCCGTAACTAGCGGAACCGGGGAGCTGTTTTTT
TRBD1	TRBJ1-5	many	TRBV2	CASSARGAQPQHF	TGTGCCAGCAGCGCCAGGGGGGCGCAGCCCCAGCATTTT
NA	TRBJ2-5	many	TRBV20-1	CSATRQEETQYF	TGCAGTGCCACGAGGCAGGAAGAGACCCAGTACTTC
NA	TRBJ1-1	NA	TRBV7-3	CASSLMDGHTEAFF	TGTGCCAGCAGCTTAATGGACGGCCACACTGAAGCTTTCTTT
NA	TRBJ1-5	NA	TRBV12-3/TRBV12-4	CASSLAPDLNQPQHF	TGTGCCAGCAGTTTAGCCCCTGACTTGAATCAGCCCCAGCATTTT
NA	TRBJ2-5	many	TRBV7-8	CASSFSGRAEQETQYF	TGTGCCAGCAGCTTCAGTGGTAGAGCGGAGCAAGAGACCCAGTACTTC
TRBD1	TRBJ2-7	few	TRBV12-3/TRBV12-4	CASSPTGGKNEQYF	TGTGCCAGCAGTCCGACAGGGGGCAAGAACGAGCAGTACTTC
NA	TRBJ2-7	many	TRBV12-3/TRBV12-4	CASSLISGTGSYEQYF	TGTGCCAGCAGTTTAATTAGCGGGACAGGCTCCTACGAGCAGTACTTC
TRBD1	TRBJ2-2	NA	TRBV3-1	CASSPRQGITGAGELFF	TGTGCCAGCAGCCCGAGACAGGGGATCACGGGGGCCGGGGAGCTGTTTTTT
NA	TRBJ2-5	NA	TRBV24-1	CATSDPEGAKETQYF	TGTGCCACCAGTGATCCCGAGGGCGCAAAAGAGACCCAGTACTTC
NA	TRBJ2-2	many	TRBV24-1	CATSEVASRTGELFF	TGTGCCACCAGTGAGGTGGCCAGCCGCACCGGGGAGCTGTTTTTT
TRBD1	TRBJ1-6	many	TRBV7-2	CASRGQGPNNSPLHF	TGTGCCAGCAGGGGACAGGGGCCAAATAATTCACCCCTCCACTTT
NA	TRBJ2-7	many	TRBV6-2/TRBV6-3	CASSYSRREQYF	TGTGCCAGCAGTTACTCCCGACGCGAGCAGTACTTC
NA	TRBJ2-7	many	TRBV7-9	CASSPPGHLFYEQYF	TGTGCCAGCAGCCCGCCGGGACACCTCTTCTACGAGCAGTACTTC
NA	TRBJ2-7	many	TRBV9	CASSVGPSNDEQYF	TGTGCCAGCAGCGTAGGCCCTTCAAACGACGAGCAGTACTTC